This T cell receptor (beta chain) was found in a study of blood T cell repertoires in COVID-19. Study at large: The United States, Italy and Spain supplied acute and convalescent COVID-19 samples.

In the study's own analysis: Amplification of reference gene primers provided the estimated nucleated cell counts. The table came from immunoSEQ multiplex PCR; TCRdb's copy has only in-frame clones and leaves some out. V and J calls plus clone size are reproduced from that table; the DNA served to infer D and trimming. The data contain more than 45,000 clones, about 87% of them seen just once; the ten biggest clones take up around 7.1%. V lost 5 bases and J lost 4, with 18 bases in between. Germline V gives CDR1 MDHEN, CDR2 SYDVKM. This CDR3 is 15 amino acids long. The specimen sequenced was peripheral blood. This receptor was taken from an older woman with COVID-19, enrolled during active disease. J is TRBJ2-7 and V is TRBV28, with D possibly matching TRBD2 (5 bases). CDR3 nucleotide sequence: TGTGCCAGCAGTACCGCGGGCGGCCTACCTTACGAGCAGTACTTC. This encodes CASSTAGGLPYEQYF.